This TCR beta chain appears in the sequencing data of a study of control samples from healthy donors and cancer patients. Looked up from germline, CDR1 is LNHDA and CDR2 is SQIVND (reference sequence). This CDR3 is 16 amino acids long. Deletions cut 4 bases from V and 5 bases from J, with 18 bases between. Repertoires were generated with immunoSEQ multiplex PCR, while TCRdb's copy carries only in-frame clones and drops some. The sample yields roughly 150,000 clones, 80% to 90% seen once. This clonotype was obtained from a young man in good health. The J gene is TRBJ2-1, the V gene TRBV19, with D perhaps matching TRBD1 (6 bases). The sequenced sample was blood. The CDR3 DNA reads TGTGCCAGTAGTAACCGCCGGGACATGACAAACAATGAGCAGTTCTTC. Translation gives CASSNRRDMTNNEQFF.